This T cell receptor beta chain was profiled in a study of response to subunit inactivated influenza vaccine. TCRdb analysed the RT-PCR reads with MiXCR anew, one entry per CDR3 protein. The table shows almost 600,000 distinct CDR3 sequences, with around 15% occurring only once. Looked up from germline, CDR1 is MNHNS and CDR2 is SASEGT. The CDR3 is 15 amino acids. J was trimmed by 2 bases and V by 5 bases; bases with no gene match: 6. This clonotype was found many times. The sample in question was PBMCs from blood, obtained 11 to 12 days after vaccination. This sequence was found in a man in his forties or fifties who received an inactivated influenza vaccine. V and J are TRBV6-1 and TRBJ2-3; 8 nucleotides align to TRBD1. CDR3 DNA: TGTGCCAGCAGTACCACAGGGGGAATCACAGATACGCAGTATTTT. Protein product: CASSTTGGITDTQYF.